These T cell receptor beta chains were read from a single sample in a study of response to subunit inactivated influenza vaccine. Via MiXCR, TCRdb re-called the RT-PCR reads, giving one row per CDR3 protein. Of a few hundred thousand distinct CDR3 sequences in the sample, 14% were seen once. The material sequenced was PBMCs from blood, taken 11 to 12 days after vaccination. The receptors were gathered from a man aged 45-65 years who received an inactivated influenza vaccine. Both conserved end residues are part of each CDR3. The D gene is left open where the match is weak. The size entry is marked missing in some rows and otherwise reads once, few, many or a size class.

D gene	V gene	clone size	J gene	CDR3 protein	CDR3 DNA
-	TRBV7-3	few	TRBJ2-1	CASSTKLGSYNEQFF	TGTGCCAGCAGCACTAAACTGGGCTCCTACAATGAGCAGTTCTTC
-	TRBV5-5	-	TRBJ2-5	CASAEGRVETQYF	TGTGCCAGCGCCGAGGGGCGCGTAGAGACCCAGTACTTC
TRBD2	TRBV7-3	few	TRBJ2-2	CASSRGVAGELFF	TGTGCCAGCAGCCGGGGGGTGGCCGGGGAGCTGTTTTTT
TRBD1	TRBV5-1	-	TRBJ2-5	CASSGGQGPRETQYF	TGCGCCAGCAGCGGCGGACAGGGCCCTAGGGAGACCCAGTACTTC
-	TRBV5-4	-	TRBJ1-4	CASSETGKKLFF	TGTGCCAGCAGTGAGACTGGGAAAAAACTGTTTTTT
-	TRBV24-1	few	TRBJ2-2	CATSERTATGELFF	TGTGCCACCAGTGAGCGGACGGCCACCGGGGAGCTGTTTTTT
-	TRBV4-2	-	TRBJ2-1	CASSQDGQGYRGQFF	TGTGCCAGCAGCCAAGACGGTCAGGGGTACCGCGGGCAGTTCTTC
-	TRBV27	-	TRBJ2-3	CASRPAGNTDTQYF	TGTGCCAGCCGTCCGGCGGGAAACACAGATACGCAGTATTTT
-	TRBV15	few	TRBJ2-5	CATSRGQGGQETQYF	TGTGCCACCAGCAGAGGCCAGGGGGGCCAAGAGACCCAGTACTTC
-	TRBV7-2	-	TRBJ1-3	CASSLLQLDSGNTIYF	TGTGCCAGCAGCTTATTACAGCTAGACTCTGGAAACACCATATATTTT
-	TRBV18	-	TRBJ1-5	CASDSLPGNQPQHF	TGTGCCAGCGATTCCCTCCCCGGCAATCAGCCCCAGCATTTT
TRBD2	TRBV4-2	-	TRBJ2-7	CASSRSRGGRYEQYF	TGTGCCAGCAGCCGCTCAAGGGGCGGGAGATACGAGCAGTACTTC
TRBD1	TRBV7-2	-	TRBJ2-2	CASRTGPVTGELFF	TGTGCCAGCAGGACAGGGCCGGTTACCGGGGAGCTGTTTTTT
-	TRBV7-2	-	TRBJ1-6	CASSLGGTRSPLHF	TGTGCCAGCAGCTTAGGGGGGACCCGGTCACCCCTCCACTTT
-	TRBV4-3	-	TRBJ2-7	CASSQGTQVTYEQYF	TGCGCCAGCAGCCAAGGGACACAAGTGACCTACGAGCAGTACTTC
TRBD2	TRBV6-2/TRBV6-3	-	TRBJ2-7	CASGRLAGEQYF	TGTGCCAGCGGACGACTAGCGGGCGAGCAGTACTTC
-	TRBV7-2	once	TRBJ2-5	CASSSHGSRETQYF	TGTGCCAGCAGCTCGCACGGGTCGCGGGAGACCCAGTACTTC
-	TRBV20-1	-	TRBJ1-2	CSARVGVGYGYTF	TGCAGTGCTAGAGTCGGGGTAGGGTATGGCTACACCTTC
-	TRBV15	-	TRBJ1-6	CATSRDLGGLRPLHF	TGTGCCACCAGCAGAGATCTGGGGGGGTTGAGACCCCTCCACTTT
TRBD1	TRBV18	few	TRBJ2-7	CASSPLDRAYYEQYF	TGTGCCAGCTCACCATTGGACAGGGCCTACTACGAGCAGTACTTC
TRBD2	TRBV14	many	TRBJ2-3	CASSQGLAASTDTQYF	TGTGCCAGCAGCCAAGGACTAGCGGCTAGCACAGATACGCAGTATTTT
-	TRBV5-1	many	TRBJ2-5	CASTSLTTGGQETQYF	TGCGCCAGCACCTCCCTTACTACTGGAGGCCAAGAGACCCAGTACTTC
-	TRBV7-2	many	TRBJ2-1	CASSLAGSSYNEQFF	TGCGCCAGCAGCTTGGCCGGGAGCTCCTACAATGAGCAGTTCTTC
-	TRBV7-2	-	TRBJ2-7	CASSPDTGAFPYEQYF	TGTGCCAGCAGCCCAGATACGGGGGCGTTTCCCTACGAGCAGTACTTC
-	TRBV24-1	few	TRBJ2-2	CATSDRQTGELFF	TGTGCCACCAGTGACAGACAGACCGGGGAGCTGTTTTTT
TRBD2	TRBV20-1	few	TRBJ2-7	CSAQTSGAYEQYF	TGCAGTGCTCAAACTAGCGGAGCCTACGAGCAGTACTTC
-	TRBV29-1	-	TRBJ1-4	CSVEAGLDEKLFF	TGCAGCGTTGAGGCAGGGTTGGACGAAAAACTGTTTTTT
-	TRBV5-1	-	TRBJ2-1	CASSLGGAAPYNEQFF	TGCGCCAGCAGCTTGGGGGGGGCAGCTCCCTACAATGAGCAGTTCTTC
-	TRBV13	few	TRBJ2-7	CASSLGGSLLSYEQYF	TGTGCCAGCAGCTTAGGGGGCAGTCTCCTATCCTACGAGCAGTACTTC
-	TRBV24-1	few	TRBJ1-1	CATSDPGYGPEAFF	TGTGCCACCAGTGATCCGGGATATGGCCCTGAAGCTTTCTTT
TRBD2	TRBV6-1	few	TRBJ2-7	CASSESLAAYEQYF	TGTGCCAGCAGTGAGTCTCTAGCGGCCTACGAGCAGTACTTC
-	TRBV15	-	TRBJ2-7	CATSGLPGEQYF	TGTGCCACCAGCGGACTCCCTGGGGAGCAGTACTTC
TRBD1	TRBV20-1	few	TRBJ2-1	CSVATGGLSYNEQFF	TGCAGTGTTGCCACAGGGGGACTCTCCTACAATGAGCAGTTCTTC
TRBD1	TRBV6-2/TRBV6-3	-	TRBJ1-2	CASSDSTGGIFGYTF	TGTGCCAGCAGCGATTCGACAGGGGGAATCTTTGGCTACACCTTC
TRBD2	TRBV20-1	-	TRBJ2-7	CSGLRTSGRGFREQYF	TGCAGTGGGCTTCGGACTAGCGGGCGTGGTTTCCGGGAGCAGTACTTC
-	TRBV15	many	TRBJ1-1	CATSRDRVPNTEAFF	TGTGCCACCAGCAGAGACCGGGTGCCGAACACTGAAGCTTTCTTT
TRBD1	TRBV18	-	TRBJ1-2	CASSRETGADYTF	TGTGCCAGCTCACGGGAGACAGGGGCGGACTACACCTTC
-	TRBV5-1	few	TRBJ2-7	CASSLAGAGRNYEQYF	TGCGCCAGCAGCTTGGCCGGGGCGGGCAGGAATTACGAGCAGTACTTC
TRBD2	TRBV29-1	-	TRBJ2-5	CSVSDGRETQYF	TGCAGCGTTTCGGACGGGAGGGAGACCCAGTACTTC
-	TRBV10-2	-	TRBJ2-2	CASRKWTGGKTGELFF	TGCGCCAGCAGGAAATGGACAGGAGGGAAAACCGGGGAGCTGTTTTTT
-	TRBV4-1	-	TRBJ2-7	CASSQGQVSYEQYF	TGCGCCAGCAGCCAAGGGCAGGTGTCCTACGAGCAGTACTTC
-	TRBV20-1	-	TRBJ2-5	CSAKDRPETETQYF	TGCAGTGCTAAAGACAGGCCCGAGACGGAGACCCAGTACTTC
TRBD2	TRBV29-1	many	TRBJ2-1	CSASGGNNEQFF	TGCAGCGCTAGCGGGGGAAACAATGAGCAGTTCTTC
TRBD2	TRBV11-1	-	TRBJ2-3	CASSLLGLKTVTDTQYF	TGTGCCAGCAGCTTATTGGGACTAAAGACGGTTACAGATACGCAGTATTTT
-	TRBV7-8	-	TRBJ2-7	CASSFGSNSPAEQYF	TGTGCCAGCAGCTTTGGATCCAACTCTCCTGCCGAGCAGTACTTC